This T cell receptor (beta chain) came from a study of T cell changes during pregnancy in multiple sclerosis. The assay was immunoSEQ multiplex PCR, and TCRdb's table has in-frame clones only and misses some. The sample has about 41,000 clones, roughly nine tenths seen once. J lost 14 bases, V lost 3 bases, and 16 bases had no gene match. The CDR3 runs 15 residues. From germline, CDR1 is MDHEN and CDR2 SYDVKM. The starting material was CD4+ T cells from peripheral blood mononuclear cells, obtained in the first trimester of pregnancy. The receptor was derived from a female donor with multiple sclerosis, enrolled in a pregnancy study. The chain carries TRBV28 and TRBJ2-1; 7 nucleotides match TRBD1. CDR3 residues: CASSFGGQTPGTEFF. The CDR3 DNA is TGTGCCAGCAGTTTTGGGGGACAGACCCCTGGCACGGAGTTCTTC.